A single sample gave rise to the 3 T cell receptor beta chains below, sequenced in a study of blood T cell repertoires in COVID-19. Measured with immunoSEQ multiplex PCR; TCRdb has only the in-frame clones, and not every one. The sample includes about 270,000 clones, approximately 86% seen only once; the top ten take 2.5% to 3.5%. The sequencing input was peripheral blood. These receptors were obtained from a woman aged 18-30 years with acute or convalescent COVID-19.

The genes are TRBV1 and TRBJ1-3; the table's D call TRBD1 went unverified against the DNA. TRBV1 is deemed a pseudogene. The CDR3 is made up of 16 amino acids. The CDR3 here is CTSSQVTAISGNTIYF. For the CDR3, the DNA is TGCACCAGCAGCCAAGTTACAGCCATCTCTGGAAACACCATATATTTT.

V is TRBV7-8 and J is TRBJ2-5, with TRBD2 matching over 16 bases. The length of the CDR3 is 17 residues. V gave up 6 bases and J gave up 5 bases; unmatched junction bases: 9. Germline assignment: CDR1 SGHVS and CDR2 FQNEAQ. Here the CDR3 reads CASRVPGLAGGGETQYF. CDR3 coding DNA: TGTGCCAGCAGGGTACCGGGACTAGCGGGAGGGGGGGAGACCCAGTACTTC. Full variable domain (remainder filled in from reference TRBV7-8 and TRBJ2-5): GAGVSQSPRYKVAKRGQDVALRCDPISGHVSLFWYQQALGQGPEFLTYFQNEAQLDKSGLPSDRFFAERPEGSVSTLKIQRTQQEDSAVYLCASRVPGLAGGGETQYFGPGTRLLVL.

This clone was seen more than once but under ten times. The chain joins TRBV2 to TRBJ2-1; 11 bases are a match to TRBD2. The CDR3 extends over 16 amino acids. In germline, CDR1 is SNHLY, CDR2 FYNNEI. With V trimmed by 6 bases and J by 5 bases, 9 bases remained unmatched. CDR3 sequence reads: CASSAPGLADHNEQFF. CDR3 DNA: TGTGCCAGCAGCGCTCCGGGACTAGCGGACCACAATGAGCAGTTCTTC.